The 13 T cell receptor beta chains below come from one sample, sequenced in a study of cytomegalovirus exposure and HLA in healthy donors. Primers included in the PCR were 60 Vbeta and 13 Jbeta primers. Sequenced by immunoSEQ multiplex PCR; TCRdb stores in-frame clones only, minus some. The sample comprises over 100,000 clones, around 70% of which are singletons, and 5.4% rests with the top ten. Sequencing used PBMCs. These receptors all come from a woman in her 70s in good health and CMV-seropositive.

This clone was seen only a few times. The V and J genes are TRBV10-1 and TRBJ2-7; D may be TRBD2 (5 bases). Germline V gives CDR1 WNHNN, CDR2 SYGVQD (reference sequence). V lost 4 bases and J lost 1, with 11 bases in between. This CDR3 is built from 14 residues. The CDR3 DNA reads as TGCGCCAGCAGTGCGGAGGTCGCTTCCTACGAGCAGTACTTC. Translated, it gives CASSAEVASYEQYF.

This sequence joins TRBV5-4 and TRBJ1-2; D gene unclear. This CDR3 comprises 11 residues. Trimming took 2 bases from V and 8 from J, leaving 7 bases between them. The germline gives CDR1 SGHNT, CDR2 YYREEE (reference sequence). Here the CDR3 DNA reads TGTGCCAGCAGCTTTGAGGGCGGCTACACCTTC. Encoded protein: CASSFEGGYTF. The full variable domain, rest sourced from reference TRBV5-4 and TRBJ1-2, is ETGVTQSPTHLIKTRGQQVTLRCSSQSGHNTVSWYQQALGQGPQFIFQYYREEENGRGNFPPRFSGLQFPNYSSELNVNALELDDSALYLCASSFEGGYTFGSGTRLTVV.

The chain couples TRBV9 to TRBJ2-3; 8 bases are a match to TRBD2. Losses at the gene ends were 0 bases for V and 4 bases for J; bases not matched to a gene: 10. Per germline, CDR1 SGDLS and CDR2 YYNGEE. This CDR3 has 17 residues. In DNA form, the CDR3 reads TGTGCCAGCAGCGTAGCGTGGAGCGGGGGCCTGGCAGATACGCAGTATTTT. Translated: CASSVAWSGGLADTQYF.

This chain connects TRBV7-2 to TRBJ1-3; D gene ambiguous. CDR3 length equals 17 residues. Trimming left V 1 base short and J 1 base short, with 14 bases between. From germline, CDR1 is SGHTA and CDR2 FQGNSA. In DNA, the CDR3 is TGTGCCAGCAGCTTAGTTGGACTCCCGGGATCTGGAAACACCATATATTTT. Protein product: CASSLVGLPGSGNTIYF.

The CDR3 DNA reads as TGTGCCTGGAGTGCACAGGAATCTGGGGCCAACGTCCTGACTTTC. Amino acids: CAWSAQESGANVLTF. V gene TRBV30 combines with J gene TRBJ2-6; possible D gene TRBD1, 5 bases. The CDR3 is 15 residues long. Trimming cost V 1 base and J 1 base, with 8 bases left between them. Per germline, CDR1 GTSNPN and CDR2 SVGIG (reference sequence). Supplemented by reference TRBV30 and TRBJ2-6, the full variable domain reads SQTIHQWPATLVQPVGSPLSLECTVEGTSNPNLYWYRQAAGRGLQLLFYSVGIGQISSEVPQNLSASRPQDRQFILSSKKLLLSDSGFYLCAWSAQESGANVLTFGAGSRLTVL.

The CDR3 region is CSHPSPGVFSYEQYF. The CDR3 nucleotides are TGCAGCCACCCCAGCCCAGGGGTTTTTTCCTACGAGCAGTACTTC. The V call is TRBV29-1, the J call TRBJ2-7, with D maybe TRBD1 (6 bases). The ends were cut back, 8 bases at V and 1 base at J, with 21 bases in the middle. The CDR3 runs 15 residues. CDR1 and CDR2 from the germline V gene are SQVTM and ANQGSEA.

The chain combines TRBV6-6 with TRBJ1-5; unclear D gene. Germline CDR1 reads MNHNY; CDR2 reads SVGAGI (reference sequence). Trimming removed 0 bases from V and 6 bases from J, with 6 bases in between. The CDR3 covers 13 residues. CDR3 region: CASSYSYGQPQHF. The CDR3 nucleotides are TGTGCCAGCAGTTACTCGTACGGTCAGCCCCAGCATTTT.

There are a few counts of this clone. The chain joins TRBV10-3 to TRBJ2-2; perhaps TRBD1 as D (6 bases). Germline CDR1 and CDR2: ENHRY and SYGVKD. CDR3 size: 13 residues. V gave up 6 bases and J gave up 2 bases, with 7 bases separating them. CDR3 sequence reads: CAIRGANTGELFF. For the CDR3, the DNA is TGTGCCATCAGGGGGGCCAACACCGGGGAGCTGTTTTTT.

This clone is a singleton in its sample. The chain combines TRBV6-5 with TRBJ2-2; 7 bases align to TRBD2. V gave up 6 bases and J gave up 1 base; unmatched junction bases: 2. The CDR3 extends over 14 amino acids. In germline, CDR1 is MNHEY, CDR2 SVGAGI. The CDR3 spells CASSREGNTGELFF. CDR3 coding DNA: TGTGCCAGCAGCAGGGAGGGGAACACCGGGGAGCTGTTTTTT.

J is TRBJ2-6 and V is TRBV5-1; D unclear. CDR1 and CDR2 from the germline V gene are SGHRS and YFSETQ. V lost 5 bases, J lost 0 bases, and 9 bases lay in between. The CDR3 extends over 15 amino acids. This CDR3 is CASRVSLSGANVLTF. In DNA, the CDR3 is TGCGCCAGCAGAGTGAGTCTCTCTGGGGCCAACGTCCTGACTTTC.

CDR3 bases: TGTGCCAGCAGTTACACCTCTAGCGGGGAGACCCAGTACTTC. Translated: CASSYTSSGETQYF. The V gene is TRBV6-6, the J gene TRBJ2-5; 8 positions match TRBD2. Germline CDR1 and CDR2: MNHNY and SVGAGI (reference sequence). Trimming removed 2 bases from V and 5 bases from J; junction bases left unmatched: 4. The CDR3 is 14 amino acids.

This clone was seen a few times. The CDR3 is CASIRVGWGGELFF. The DNA of the CDR3 is TGTGCCAGCATCAGGGTTGGATGGGGCGGGGAGCTGTTTTTT. V and J are TRBV6-1 and TRBJ2-2, with a possible D match to TRBD1 (5 bases). CDR1 and CDR2 from the germline V gene are MNHNS and SASEGT. Deletions cut 7 bases from V and 7 bases from J, with 16 bases between. The CDR3 totals 14 residues.

The J gene is TRBJ2-7, the V gene TRBV27; D remains unclear. V was shortened by 6 bases and J by 0 bases, with 12 bases between the two germline ends. The length of the CDR3 is 14 residues. CDR1 is MNHEY and CDR2 is SMNVEV in the germline V gene (reference sequence). The CDR3 is CASSRTGVSYEQYF. The CDR3 nucleotides read TGTGCCAGCAGCCGTACTGGAGTCTCCTACGAGCAGTACTTC.